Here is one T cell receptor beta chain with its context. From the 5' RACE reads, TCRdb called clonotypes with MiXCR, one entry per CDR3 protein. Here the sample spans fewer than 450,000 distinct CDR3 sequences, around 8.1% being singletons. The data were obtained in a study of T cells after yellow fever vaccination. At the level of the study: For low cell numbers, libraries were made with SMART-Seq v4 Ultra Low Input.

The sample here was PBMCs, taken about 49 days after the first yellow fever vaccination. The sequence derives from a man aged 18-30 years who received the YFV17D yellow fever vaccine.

The CDR3 is CSVVVNSGTGELFF. CDR3 in DNA: TGCAGCGTTGTGGTGAATAGCGGTACCGGGGAGCTGTTTTTT. J is TRBJ2-2 and V is TRBV29-1, with TRBD2 as a possible D gene (6 bases). Trimming left V 4 bases short and J 5 bases short, with 14 bases between. This CDR3 has 14 residues. Germline-derived CDR1 and CDR2 are SQVTM and ANQGSEA.